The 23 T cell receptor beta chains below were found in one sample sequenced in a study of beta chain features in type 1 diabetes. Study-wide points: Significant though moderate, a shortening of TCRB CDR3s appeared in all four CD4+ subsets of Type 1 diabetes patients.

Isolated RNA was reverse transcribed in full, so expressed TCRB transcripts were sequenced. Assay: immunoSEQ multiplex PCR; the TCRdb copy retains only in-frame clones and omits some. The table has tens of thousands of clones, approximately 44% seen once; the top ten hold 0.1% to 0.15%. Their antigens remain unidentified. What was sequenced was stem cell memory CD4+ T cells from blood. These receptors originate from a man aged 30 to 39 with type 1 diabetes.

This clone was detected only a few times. DNA for the CDR3: TGTGCCAGTAGACGACAGGGGAGGGACTATGGCTACACCTTC. Translation gives CASRRQGRDYGYTF. The chain uses TRBV19 and TRBJ1-2; 8 nucleotides align to TRBD1. The CDR3 sequence is 14 residues long. Trimming took 6 bases from V and 3 from J; bases not matched to a gene: 6. The germline CDR1 and CDR2 sequences are LNHDA and SQIVND (reference sequence). Variable domain in full (rest from reference TRBV19 and TRBJ1-2): DGGITQSPKYLFRKEGQNVTLSCEQNLNHDAMYWYRQDPGQGLRLIYYSQIVNDFQKGDIAEGYSVSREKKESFPLTVTSAQKNPTAFYLCASRRQGRDYGYTFGSGTRLTVV.

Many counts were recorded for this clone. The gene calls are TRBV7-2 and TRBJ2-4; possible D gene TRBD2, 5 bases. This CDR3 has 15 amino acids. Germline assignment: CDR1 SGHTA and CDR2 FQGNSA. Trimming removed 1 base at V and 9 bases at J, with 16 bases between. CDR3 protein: CASSLVALGVGIQYF. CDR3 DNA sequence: TGTGCCAGCAGCTTAGTTGCCCTCGGGGTGGGCATTCAGTACTTC.

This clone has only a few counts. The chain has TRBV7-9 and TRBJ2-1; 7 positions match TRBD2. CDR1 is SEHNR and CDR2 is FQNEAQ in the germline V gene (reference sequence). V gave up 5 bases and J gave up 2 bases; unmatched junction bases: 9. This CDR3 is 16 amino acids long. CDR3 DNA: TGTGCCAGCAGCCCCCGGACTAGAACCACCTACAATGAGCAGTTCTTC. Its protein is CASSPRTRTTYNEQFF.

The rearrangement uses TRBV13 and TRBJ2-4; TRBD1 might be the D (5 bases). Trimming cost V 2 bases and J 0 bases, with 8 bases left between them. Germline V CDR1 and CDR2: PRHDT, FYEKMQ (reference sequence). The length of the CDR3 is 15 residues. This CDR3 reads CASSLTQVAKNIQYF. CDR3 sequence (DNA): TGTGCCAGCAGCTTAACACAGGTAGCCAAAAACATTCAGTACTTC. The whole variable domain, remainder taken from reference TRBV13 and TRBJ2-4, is AAGVIQSPRHLIKEKRETATLKCYPIPRHDTVYWYQQGPGQDPQFLISFYEKMQSDKGSIPDRFSAQQFSDYHSELNMSSLELGDSALYFCASSLTQVAKNIQYFGAGTRLSVL.

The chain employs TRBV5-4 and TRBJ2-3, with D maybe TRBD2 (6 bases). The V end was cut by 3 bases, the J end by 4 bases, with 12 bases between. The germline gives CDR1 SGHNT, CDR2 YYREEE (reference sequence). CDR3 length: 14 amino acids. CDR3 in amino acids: CASSYPGEADTQYF. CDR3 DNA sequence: TGTGCCAGCAGCTACCCTGGGGAGGCAGATACGCAGTATTTT.

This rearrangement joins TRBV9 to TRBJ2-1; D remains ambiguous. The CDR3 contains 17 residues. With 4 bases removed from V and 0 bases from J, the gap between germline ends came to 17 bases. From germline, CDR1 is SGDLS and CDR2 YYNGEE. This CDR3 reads CASSPHRQVYSYNEQFF. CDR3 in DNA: TGTGCCAGCAGCCCCCACCGTCAGGTCTACTCCTACAATGAGCAGTTCTTC.

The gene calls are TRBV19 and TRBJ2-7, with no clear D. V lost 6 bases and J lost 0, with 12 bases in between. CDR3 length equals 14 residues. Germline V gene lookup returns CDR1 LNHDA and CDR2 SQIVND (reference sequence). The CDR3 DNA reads TGTGCCAGTAGCCCCTTGTGGAGCTCCTACGAGCAGTACTTC. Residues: CASSPLWSSYEQYF.

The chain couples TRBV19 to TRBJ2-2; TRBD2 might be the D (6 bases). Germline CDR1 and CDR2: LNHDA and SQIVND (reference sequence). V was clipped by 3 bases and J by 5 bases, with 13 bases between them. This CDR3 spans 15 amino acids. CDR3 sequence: CASSIGRLRTGELFF. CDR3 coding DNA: TGTGCCAGTAGTATCGGGAGATTGCGGACCGGGGAGCTGTTTTTT.

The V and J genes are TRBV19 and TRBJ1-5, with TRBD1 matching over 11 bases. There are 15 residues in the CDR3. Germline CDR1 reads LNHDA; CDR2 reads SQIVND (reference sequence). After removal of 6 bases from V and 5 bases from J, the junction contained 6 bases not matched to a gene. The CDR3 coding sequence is TGTGCCAGTAGATCCGGGACAGGGGGGGATCAGCCCCAGCATTTT. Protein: CASRSGTGGDQPQHF. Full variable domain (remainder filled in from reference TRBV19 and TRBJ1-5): DGGITQSPKYLFRKEGQNVTLSCEQNLNHDAMYWYRQDPGQGLRLIYYSQIVNDFQKGDIAEGYSVSREKKESFPLTVTSAQKNPTAFYLCASRSGTGGDQPQHFGDGTRLSIL.

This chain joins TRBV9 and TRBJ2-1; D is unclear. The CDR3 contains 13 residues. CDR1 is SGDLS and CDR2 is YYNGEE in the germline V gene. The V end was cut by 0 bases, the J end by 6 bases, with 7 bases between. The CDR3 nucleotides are TGTGCCAGCAGCGTAGTCCTAGGCAATGAGCAGTTCTTC. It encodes CASSVVLGNEQFF.

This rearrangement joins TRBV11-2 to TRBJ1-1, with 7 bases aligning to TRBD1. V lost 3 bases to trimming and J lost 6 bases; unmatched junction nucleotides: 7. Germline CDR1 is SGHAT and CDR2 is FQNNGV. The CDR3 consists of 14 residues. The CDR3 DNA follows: TGTGCCAGCAGCTTGACAGGGTTGCTCGCTGAAGCTTTCTTT. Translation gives CASSLTGLLAEAFF.

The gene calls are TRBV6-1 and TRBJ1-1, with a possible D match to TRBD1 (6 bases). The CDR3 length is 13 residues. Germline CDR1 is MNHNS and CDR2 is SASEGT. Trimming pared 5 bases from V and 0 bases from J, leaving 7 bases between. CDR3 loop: CASSPGVNTEAFF. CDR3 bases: TGTGCCAGCAGTCCAGGGGTGAACACTGAAGCTTTCTTT.

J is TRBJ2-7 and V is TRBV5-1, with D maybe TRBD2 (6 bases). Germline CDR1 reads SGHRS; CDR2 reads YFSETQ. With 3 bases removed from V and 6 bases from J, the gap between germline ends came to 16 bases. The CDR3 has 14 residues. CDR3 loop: CASSWAGRDSEQYF. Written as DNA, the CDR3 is TGCGCCAGCAGCTGGGCCGGGAGAGATAGCGAGCAGTACTTC.

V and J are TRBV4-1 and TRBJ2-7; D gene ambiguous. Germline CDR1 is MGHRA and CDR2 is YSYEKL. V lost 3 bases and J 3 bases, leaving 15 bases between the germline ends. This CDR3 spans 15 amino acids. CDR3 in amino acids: CASSHNLPTIYEQYF. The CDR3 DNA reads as TGCGCCAGCAGCCATAATCTGCCGACAATCTACGAGCAGTACTTC.

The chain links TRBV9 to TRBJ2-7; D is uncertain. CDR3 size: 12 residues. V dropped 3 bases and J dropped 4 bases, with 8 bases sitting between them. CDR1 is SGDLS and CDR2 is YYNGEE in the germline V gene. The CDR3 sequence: CASSGPSYEQYF. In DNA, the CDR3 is TGTGCCAGCAGCGGGCCCAGTTACGAGCAGTACTTC.

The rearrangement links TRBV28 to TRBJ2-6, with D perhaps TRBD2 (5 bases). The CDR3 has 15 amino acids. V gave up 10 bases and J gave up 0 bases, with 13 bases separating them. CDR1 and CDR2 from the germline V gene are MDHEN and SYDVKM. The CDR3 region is CANRGRVSGANVLTF. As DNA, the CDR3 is TGTGCCAACAGAGGGAGAGTCTCTGGGGCCAACGTCCTGACTTTC.

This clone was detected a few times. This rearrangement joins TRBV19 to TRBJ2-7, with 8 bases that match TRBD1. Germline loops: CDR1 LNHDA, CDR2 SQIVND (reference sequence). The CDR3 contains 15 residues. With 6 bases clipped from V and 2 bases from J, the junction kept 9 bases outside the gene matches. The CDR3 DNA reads TGTGCCAGTAGCCCAGGACAGGGCCAAACCTACGAGCAGTACTTC. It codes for CASSPGQGQTYEQYF.

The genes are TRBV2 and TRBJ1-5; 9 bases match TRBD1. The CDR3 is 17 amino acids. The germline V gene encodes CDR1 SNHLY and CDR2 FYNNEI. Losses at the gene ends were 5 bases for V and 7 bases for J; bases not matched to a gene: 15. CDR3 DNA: TGTGCCAGCAGTCGTCTCCGGGACAGGGACTCCGGGCAGCCCCAGCATTTT. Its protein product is CASSRLRDRDSGQPQHF.

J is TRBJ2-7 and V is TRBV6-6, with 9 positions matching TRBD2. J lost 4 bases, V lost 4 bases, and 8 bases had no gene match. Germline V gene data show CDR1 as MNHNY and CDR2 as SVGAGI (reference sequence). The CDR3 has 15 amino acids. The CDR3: CASSSEVAGEYEQYF. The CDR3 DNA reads TGTGCCAGCAGTTCTGAAGTAGCGGGAGAGTACGAGCAGTACTTC.

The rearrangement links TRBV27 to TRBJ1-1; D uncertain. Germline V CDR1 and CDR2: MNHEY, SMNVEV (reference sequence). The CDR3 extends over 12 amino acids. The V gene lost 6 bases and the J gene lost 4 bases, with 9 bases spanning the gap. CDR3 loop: CASRSLLTEAFF. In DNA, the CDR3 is TGTGCCAGCAGGTCCCTACTCACTGAAGCTTTCTTT.

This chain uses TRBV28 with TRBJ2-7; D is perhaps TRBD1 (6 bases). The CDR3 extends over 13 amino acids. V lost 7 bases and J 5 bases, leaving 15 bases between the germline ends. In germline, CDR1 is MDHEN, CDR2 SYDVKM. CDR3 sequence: CASNQQGPHEQYF. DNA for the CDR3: TGTGCCAGCAACCAACAGGGTCCCCACGAGCAGTACTTC.

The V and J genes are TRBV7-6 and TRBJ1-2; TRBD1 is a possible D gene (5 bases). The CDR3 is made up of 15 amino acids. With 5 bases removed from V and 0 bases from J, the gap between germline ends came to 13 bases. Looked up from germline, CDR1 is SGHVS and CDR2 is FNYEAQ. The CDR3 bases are TGTGCCAGCAGCCTCACAGGAAGAGCTAACTATGGCTACACCTTC. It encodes CASSLTGRANYGYTF.

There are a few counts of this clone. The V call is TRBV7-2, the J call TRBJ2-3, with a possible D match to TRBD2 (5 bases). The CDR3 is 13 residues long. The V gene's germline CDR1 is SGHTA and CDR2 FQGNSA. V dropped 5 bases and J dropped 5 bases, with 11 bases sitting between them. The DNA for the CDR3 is TGTGCCAGCAGCGGGAGACGGGGAGATACGCAGTATTTT. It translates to CASSGRRGDTQYF. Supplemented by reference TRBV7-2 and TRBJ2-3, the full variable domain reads GAGVSQSPSNKVTEKGKDVELRCDPISGHTALYWYRQSLGQGLEFLIYFQGNSAPDKSGLPSDRFSAERTGGSVSTLTIQRTQQEDSAVYLCASSGRRGDTQYFGPGTRLTVL.